Sequencing of this T cell receptor beta chain was carried out in a study of blood T cell repertoires in COVID-19. The trim removed 6 bases at V and 0 bases at J, leaving 11 bases unmatched. From germline, CDR1 is PRHDT and CDR2 FYEKMQ (reference sequence). CDR3 length equals 17 residues. TCRdb's table, derived via immunoSEQ multiplex PCR, lists solely in-frame clones and lacks some. The table lists 60,000 to 85,000 clones, 80% of them singletons. The TCR originated in a man aged 65-85 years who had recovered from COVID-19. The specimen was peripheral blood. This chain connects TRBV13 to TRBJ1-3; 7 bases line up with TRBD1. CDR3 DNA: TGTGCCAGCAGGAAAATTAGGGGGCCTAGCTCTGGAAACACCATATATTTT. This encodes CASRKIRGPSSGNTIYF.